This entry describes one T cell receptor (beta chain). Germline loops: CDR1 SGHRS, CDR2 YFSETQ. The germline V and J ends were trimmed by 1 base and 9 bases, with 8 bases remaining between them. The CDR3 runs to 12 residues. TCRdb analysed the RT-PCR reads with MiXCR anew, one entry per CDR3 protein. There are 650,000 to 800,000 distinct CDR3 sequences in the sample; 12% to 15% occur only once, and 3.6% lies in the top ten. V and J are TRBV5-1 and TRBJ2-1, with D unresolved. The sequence derives from a female donor in good health, serving as a healthy control. What was sequenced was memory CD4+ T cells from blood. Here the CDR3 DNA reads TGCGCCAGCAGCTTGACGCGACGTGAGCAGTTCTTC. It translates to CASSLTRREQFF.